This TCR beta chain was retrieved from a study of cytomegalovirus exposure and HLA in healthy donors. The PCR was carried out with 60 Vbeta primers and 13 Jbeta primers. The table came from immunoSEQ multiplex PCR; TCRdb's copy has only in-frame clones and leaves some out. This sample yields about 200,000 clones, of which over 60% are seen a single time; around 1.7% belongs to the top ten. Material: PBMCs. The receptor was derived from a man aged 18 to 30 in good health and CMV-seronegative.

The DNA of the CDR3 is TGTGCCAGTAGTCCCCCTTTAGCGGGACCAAGCACAGATACGCAGTATTTT. Amino acid sequence: CASSPPLAGPSTDTQYF. This chain connects TRBV19 to TRBJ2-3; 8 bases map to TRBD2. Germline-derived CDR1 and CDR2 are LNHDA and SQIVND (reference sequence). V trimming: 5 bases; J trimming: 0 bases; junction bases outside the gene matches: 10. This CDR3 is 17 amino acids long.